This TCR beta chain was observed in a study of blood T cells in healthy people across ages. Every sample yielded at least 6.5 million isolated PBMCs. Extraction of total RNA produced a minimum of 5.5 micrograms from each sample. The CDR3 runs 12 residues. Germline lookup yields CDR1 MDHEN and CDR2 SYDVKM. With a J-beta primer mix and a sample-barcoded 5' primer, a second PCR ran 7 to 11 cycles. TCRdb re-called the 5' RACE reads with MiXCR, one entry per CDR3 protein. The table has approximately 800,000 distinct CDR3 sequences, around 25% seen once. This clonotype was counted a few times. What it recognizes is unknown. Study results and caveats: The donors' CMV status was not determined, possibly confounding changes in expanded clonotypes. Estimates of diversity drawn from one million T cells were considered underestimates.

These data were also reused for a study on T cells of mothers and their children.

The chain recombines TRBV28 with TRBJ2-5; D is ambiguous. The better agreement between TRBJ2-7 and the DNA end casts doubt on the J call. The receptor comes from a boy younger than 18 in good health. Sequences were obtained from blood. CDR3 amino acids: CASSLIAYEQYF. The CDR3 nucleotides read TGTGCCAGCAGTTTAATTGCCTACGAGCAGTACTTC.